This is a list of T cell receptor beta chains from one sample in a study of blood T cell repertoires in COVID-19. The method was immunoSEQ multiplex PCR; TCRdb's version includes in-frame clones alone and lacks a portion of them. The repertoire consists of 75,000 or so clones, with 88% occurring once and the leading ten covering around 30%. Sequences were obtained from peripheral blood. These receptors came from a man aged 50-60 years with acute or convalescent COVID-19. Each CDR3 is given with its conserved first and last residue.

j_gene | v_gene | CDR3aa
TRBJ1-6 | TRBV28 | CASSRSGILYNSPLHF
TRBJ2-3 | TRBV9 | CASSDGTSGVTDTQYF
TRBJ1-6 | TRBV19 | CASEDSYNSPLHF
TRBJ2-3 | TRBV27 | CASSTGQTGRTDTQYF
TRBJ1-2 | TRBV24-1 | CATADSFYGYTF
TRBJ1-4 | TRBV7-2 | CASSLVGTADEKLFF
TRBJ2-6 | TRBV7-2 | CASSIRPGQGPSGANVLTF
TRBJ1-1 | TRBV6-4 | CASTGGPLDTEAFF
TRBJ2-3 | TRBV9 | CASSGGQGDGTDTQYF
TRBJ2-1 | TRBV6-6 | CASSYSRRDEQFF